Listed below are T cell receptor beta chains from one sample, sequenced in a study of T-cell memory formation after mild COVID-19. MiXCR was run by TCRdb on the 5' RACE reads, yielding one entry per CDR3 protein. Of 470,000 or so distinct CDR3 sequences in the sample, over 15% were seen once. Material for sequencing was PBMCs or a T cell subset sorted from them (not recorded which). These receptors were obtained from an adult woman who had mild COVID-19 (a few samples of this study predate the infection). Cell type and time point are not known. The CDR3 runs from the conserved cysteine through the conserved F or W. The order of the fields is D gene, J gene, clone size, V gene, CDR3 DNA, CDR3 protein. The D gene is left open where the match is weak. Where a row states a size, it is once, few, many or the class of an expanded clone; other rows omit it.

- TRBJ2-7 - TRBV15 TGTGCCACCAGCAGGGGAGCAGGACCCTACGAGCAGTACTTC CATSRGAGPYEQYF
- TRBJ1-3 few TRBV7-2 TGTGCCAGCAGCCCTGTTATAAGTTCTGGAAACACCATATATTTT CASSPVISSGNTIYF
- TRBJ2-7 - TRBV13 TGTGCCAGCAGCACGGGACGGAACTCCTACGAGCAGTACTTC CASSTGRNSYEQYF
- TRBJ1-1 - TRBV7-9 TGTGCCAGCAGCTTATTAAGCGACAAACCCGAAGCTTTCTTT CASSLLSDKPEAFF
- TRBJ2-7 - TRBV14 TGTGCCAGCAGCCAAGAACTAGCCCTCTCCTACGAGCAGTACTTC CASSQELALSYEQYF
- TRBJ1-1 - TRBV7-8 TGTGCCAGCAGCTCAGGCGGGCGGGGGACTGAAGCTTTCTTT CASSSGGRGTEAFF
- TRBJ1-3 - TRBV28 TGTGCCAGCAAGCCCGATGGCCGGAGCTCTGGAAACACCATATATTTT CASKPDGRSSGNTIYF
TRBD1 TRBJ2-5 - TRBV9 TGTGCCAGCAGCGTAGGGTTTGGGACAGTTCAAGAGACCCAGTACTTC CASSVGFGTVQETQYF
- TRBJ2-3 - TRBV7-9 TGTGCCAGCAGCTTAGGGAGCTGGCCCTACACAGATACGCAGTATTTT CASSLGSWPYTDTQYF
TRBD2 TRBJ2-5 - TRBV29-1 TGCAGCGTCTCTTGGCGCGGGGGGGCTCGGGAGACCCAGTACTTC CSVSWRGGARETQYF
- TRBJ2-3 few TRBV13 TGTGCCAGCAGCTTAGGCCTCCGGGCCACAGATACGCAGTATTTT CASSLGLRATDTQYF
TRBD1 TRBJ1-1 - TRBV18 TGTGCCAGCTCCTCCTTGGGGACAGGCACCAGAATGAACACTGAAGCTTTCTTT CASSSLGTGTRMNTEAFF
TRBD1 TRBJ2-6 - TRBV27 TGTGCCAGCAGTGACAGGACAGGGGGGAATGGGGCCAACGTCCTGACTTTC CASSDRTGGNGANVLTF
- TRBJ2-5 few TRBV20-1 TGCAGTGCATATCGGGGGGAGACCCAGTACTTC CSAYRGETQYF
TRBD2 TRBJ2-3 few TRBV12-3/TRBV12-4 TGTGCCAGCAGTTTACTTCCGTCAGCGGGGGCCCTCACAGATACGCAGTATTTT CASSLLPSAGALTDTQYF
- TRBJ1-1 few TRBV7-2 TGTGCCAGCAGCGGGGGGTACACTGAAGCTTTCTTT CASSGGYTEAFF
- TRBJ1-6 many TRBV9 TGTGCCAGCAGCGTTGGGGCCGGGGGGGCAAATTCACCCCTCCACTTT CASSVGAGGANSPLHF
TRBD1 TRBJ1-2 - TRBV12-3/TRBV12-4 TGTGCCAGCAGGGGGACAGGGGATGGCTACACCTTC CASRGTGDGYTF
TRBD2 TRBJ2-2 few TRBV9 TGTGCCAGCAGCCACGGACTAGCGGGGGAGAACACCGGGGAGCTGTTTTTT CASSHGLAGENTGELFF
TRBD1 TRBJ1-2 - TRBV5-1 TGCGCCAGCAGCTTGCACCAAGCCGGGACAGGGTCCTCTGGCTACACCTTC CASSLHQAGTGSSGYTF
- TRBJ2-7 few TRBV6-2/TRBV6-3 TGTGCCAGCAGTTACCTGGGGACGGAGACCCCCTACGAGCAGTACTTC CASSYLGTETPYEQYF
- TRBJ1-1 - TRBV6-5 TGTGCCAGCAGTTACGACCCTATAGGGGGGTCCCGCACTGAAGCTTTCTTT CASSYDPIGGSRTEAFF
- TRBJ2-5 few TRBV7-2 TGTGCCAGCAGCCTCGGGCCGGGGGAAGGGACCCAGTACTTC CASSLGPGEGTQYF
TRBD1 TRBJ2-5 - TRBV7-9 TGTGCCAGCAGCTTAATGGTGCAGGGGGCACCTATCCAAGAGACCCAGTACTTC CASSLMVQGAPIQETQYF
TRBD1 TRBJ2-2 - TRBV10-3 TGTGCCATCAGAGGCGGAGACAGGGGGCAAAGGGAGCTGTTTTTT CAIRGGDRGQRELFF
TRBD1 TRBJ2-2 - TRBV7-8 TGTGCCAGCAGCTTAGTAGGAGACAGGGAGAACACCGGGGAGCTGTTTTTT CASSLVGDRENTGELFF
- TRBJ2-2 few TRBV20-1 TGCAGTGCTAGAGCCATCGGGGAGCTGTTTTTT CSARAIGELFF
TRBD2 TRBJ2-1 many TRBV5-1 TGCGCCAGCAGCTCGAGCGGGGGGGCCAATGAGCAGTTCTTC CASSSSGGANEQFF
- TRBJ1-5 - TRBV29-1 TGCAGCGTTGGGGATAATAGCAATCAGCCCCAGCATTTT CSVGDNSNQPQHF
- TRBJ1-1 many TRBV5-6 TGTGCCAGCAGCAGAAGGACAGCGACTGAAGCTTTCTTT CASSRRTATEAFF
- TRBJ1-2 few TRBV2 TGTGCCAGCATTGAGGGGGGTTTGGACTATGGCTACACCTTC CASIEGGLDYGYTF
- TRBJ2-7 - TRBV6-5 TGTGCCAGCACCCGAGACGGGCAGGTGAACTCCCGGCAGTACTTC CASTRDGQVNSRQYF
- TRBJ2-3 few TRBV20-1 TGCAGTGCTAGAGATAGTAGGCCTACAAGCACAGATACGCAGTATTTT CSARDSRPTSTDTQYF
TRBD1 TRBJ1-2 few TRBV7-2 TGTGCCAGCAGCAACCGGGACAGGGTGTACTATGGCTACACCTTC CASSNRDRVYYGYTF
- TRBJ1-1 - TRBV7-2 TGTGCCAGCAGCTTATCCAACGGGGTCACTGAAGCTTTCTTT CASSLSNGVTEAFF
TRBD1 TRBJ1-1 few TRBV6-1 TGTGCCAGCAGGATGACAGGGGGCAGGACTGAAGCTTTCTTT CASRMTGGRTEAFF
- TRBJ1-6 - TRBV6-1 TGTGCCAGCCAGACGACCATTTCCTCCTATAATTCAACCCTCCACTTT CASQTTISSYNSTLHF
- TRBJ2-5 few TRBV7-9 TGTGCCAGCAGCTCATACGCCGGGACCCCAGCGGAGACCCAGTACTTC CASSSYAGTPAETQYF
TRBD2 TRBJ2-1 few TRBV5-1 TGCGCCAGCAGCGCAGGGACTAGCGGGAGAGGGAATGAGCAGTTCTTC CASSAGTSGRGNEQFF
TRBD1 TRBJ2-7 - TRBV30 TGTGCCTGGAGTAGTGGGACAGGGCATGGCGAGCAGTACTTC CAWSSGTGHGEQYF
- TRBJ2-7 - TRBV24-1 TGTGCCACCAGTGATACCGGACCAAGCTCCTACGAGCAGTACTTC CATSDTGPSSYEQYF
- TRBJ2-7 few TRBV30 TGTGCCTGGAGGGGGGCCTACGAGCAGTACTTC CAWRGAYEQYF
TRBD2 TRBJ2-5 - TRBV7-2 TGTGCCAGCAGCCCAGCGGGACTTACCCAAGAGACCCAGTACTTC CASSPAGLTQETQYF